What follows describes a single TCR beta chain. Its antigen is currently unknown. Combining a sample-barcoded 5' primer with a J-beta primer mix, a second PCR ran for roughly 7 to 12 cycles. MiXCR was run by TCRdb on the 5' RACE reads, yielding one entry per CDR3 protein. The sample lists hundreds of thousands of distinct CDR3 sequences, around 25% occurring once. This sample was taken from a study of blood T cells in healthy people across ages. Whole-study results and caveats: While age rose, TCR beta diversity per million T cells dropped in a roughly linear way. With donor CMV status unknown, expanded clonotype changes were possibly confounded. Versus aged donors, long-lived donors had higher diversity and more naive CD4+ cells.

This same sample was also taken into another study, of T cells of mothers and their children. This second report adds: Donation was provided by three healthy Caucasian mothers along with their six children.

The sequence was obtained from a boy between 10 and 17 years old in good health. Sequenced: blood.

CDR3 amino acids: CASSPSGRGNEQYF. The CDR3 DNA is TGTGCCAGCAGCCCGAGCGGGAGAGGCAACGAGCAGTACTTC. This chain connects TRBV9 to TRBJ2-7; 8 bases match TRBD2. Per germline, CDR1 SGDLS and CDR2 YYNGEE. The J segment lost 5 bases and the V segment lost 4 bases, leaving 8 bases of the junction unmatched. The CDR3 consists of 14 residues.